One and the same sample provided the 24 T cell receptor beta chains below, sequenced in a study of control samples from healthy donors and cancer patients. The protocol was immunoSEQ multiplex PCR, while the TCRdb copy is restricted to in-frame clones and leaves out a portion. The sample lists around 70,000 clones, around 87% occurring once. Sequencing was performed on PBMCs. These receptors were collected from a woman aged 45-65 years with head and neck cancer.

This clone was picked up one time. The rearrangement uses TRBV27 and TRBJ1-4; D unclear. The CDR3 totals 16 residues. The germline V and J ends were trimmed by 2 bases and 8 bases, with 18 bases remaining between them. The germline CDR1 and CDR2 sequences are MNHEY and SMNVEV (reference sequence). The CDR3 DNA reads TGTGCCAGCAGTTTAACTGCATCGCAGTTGGGGGAAAAACTGTTTTTT. Residues: CASSLTASQLGEKLFF.

V and J are TRBV18 and TRBJ2-1, with 15 bases lining up with TRBD2. V lost 0 bases to trimming and J lost 7 bases; unmatched junction nucleotides: 4. The CDR3 is made up of 17 amino acids. Germline values: CDR1 KGHSH, CDR2 LQKENI. CDR3 region: CASSPPGLAGGRNEQFF. CDR3 in DNA: TGTGCCAGCTCACCACCAGGACTAGCGGGGGGGCGAAATGAGCAGTTCTTC.

The chain links TRBV16 to TRBJ1-3, with D unclear. V shed 3 bases and J shed 4 bases, with 7 bases lying between them. The CDR3 has 13 amino acids. The germline CDR1 and CDR2 sequences are KGHSY and FQNENV. DNA of the CDR3: TGTGCCAGCAGCCATAACACCGGAAACACCATATATTTT. Its translation: CASSHNTGNTIYF.

The J gene is TRBJ2-5, the V gene TRBV19; 8 bases are shared with TRBD1. This CDR3 region has 16 residues. Germline V gene sequence: CDR1 LNHDA, CDR2 SQIVND (reference sequence). The ends lost 5 bases at V and 7 bases at J; junction bases unmatched: 15. The CDR3: CASSAGTGKKVGTQYF. Here the CDR3 DNA reads TGTGCCAGTAGTGCTGGGACAGGAAAAAAAGTAGGGACCCAGTACTTC. Full variable domain (remainder filled in from reference TRBV19 and TRBJ2-5): DGGITQSPKYLFRKEGQNVTLSCEQNLNHDAMYWYRQDPGQGLRLIYYSQIVNDFQKGDIAEGYSVSREKKESFPLTVTSAQKNPTAFYLCASSAGTGKKVGTQYFGPGTRLLVL.

On this clone: The junction does not match germline at one end; this may be a read error. This chain joins TRBV3-1 (or the pseudogene TRBV3-2) and TRBJ2-3; tentatively, D is TRBD1 (6 bases). The V gene's germline CDR1 is LGHDT and CDR2 YNNKEL (reference sequence). The length of the CDR3 is 14 residues. The CDR3 DNA is TGTGCCAGCAGCCCACGGCACAGGGCGGACGCCCCGAATTTT. This gives the protein CASSPRHRADAPNF.

There are a few counts of this clone. The chain carries TRBV7-6 and TRBJ2-2; D is undetermined. In germline, CDR1 is SGHVS, CDR2 FNYEAQ. Trimming removed 0 bases from V and 4 bases from J, with 12 bases in between. There are 16 residues in the CDR3. The DNA of the CDR3 is TGTGCCAGCAGCTTAGCGCGACTGGTAGGCACCGGGGAGCTGTTTTTT. This sequence encodes CASSLARLVGTGELFF.

The chain combines TRBV6-5 with TRBJ1-1; TRBD1 agrees at 8 bases. The ends lost 0 bases at V and 6 bases at J; junction bases unmatched: 6. Germline assignment: CDR1 MNHEY and CDR2 SVGAGI. CDR3 length equals 15 residues. CDR3 nucleotides: TGTGCCAGCAGTTACTCATCAGGGGGCGACTCTGAAGCTTTCTTT. Protein sequence: CASSYSSGGDSEAFF.

This chain links TRBV30 with TRBJ1-1; D is unclear. Germline CDR1 and CDR2: GTSNPN and SVGIG (reference sequence). Deletions cut 4 bases from V and 0 bases from J, with 9 bases between. The CDR3 consists of 13 residues. CDR3 nucleotides: TGTGCCTGGAAGCTATCCATGAACACTGAAGCTTTCTTT. Its translation is CAWKLSMNTEAFF.

This clone was observed a few times. As DNA, the CDR3 is TGTGCCAGCAGTATTGGACAGGGATACAATGAGCAGTTCTTC. It is translated as CASSIGQGYNEQFF. The chain is built from TRBV5-4 and TRBJ2-1; 8 positions agree with TRBD1. The V segment lost 5 bases and the J segment 4 bases; nucleotides outside the gene matches: 5. The length of the CDR3 is 14 residues. Germline V gene data show CDR1 as SGHNT and CDR2 as YYREEE (reference sequence). Complete variable domain (other parts from reference TRBV5-4 and TRBJ2-1): ETGVTQSPTHLIKTRGQQVTLRCSSQSGHNTVSWYQQALGQGPQFIFQYYREEENGRGNFPPRFSGLQFPNYSSELNVNALELDDSALYLCASSIGQGYNEQFFGPGTRLTVL.

This clone showed up just once. This chain joins TRBV5-4 and TRBJ1-2, with 8 bases aligning to TRBD1. After removal of 4 bases from V and 6 bases from J, the junction contained 8 bases not matched to a gene. Germline CDR1 is SGHNT and CDR2 is YYREEE (reference sequence). The CDR3 runs 14 residues. The CDR3 loop is CASSLGRGQDGYTF. DNA of the CDR3: TGTGCCAGCAGCCTTGGCAGGGGGCAGGATGGCTACACCTTC.

V usage is TRBV6-5 and J usage is TRBJ1-1; D might be TRBD1 (5 bases). Per the germline V gene, CDR1 is MNHEY and CDR2 is SVGAGI. Between the trimmed V and J ends, which lost 6 bases and 1 base, there was a span of 9 bases. The CDR3 is made up of 13 amino acids. The CDR3 loop is CASSEGWNTEAFF. In DNA, the CDR3 is TGTGCCAGCAGCGAGGGGTGGAACACTGAAGCTTTCTTT.

V usage is TRBV7-2 and J usage is TRBJ2-1, with D tentatively TRBD1 (5 bases). Germline loops: CDR1 SGHTA, CDR2 FQGNSA. CDR3 size: 15 residues. The V and J ends lost 5 bases and 4 bases respectively, with 15 bases between them. Here the CDR3 reads CASSPFTTGYNEQFF. As DNA, the CDR3 is TGTGCCAGCAGCCCCTTCACTACAGGTTACAATGAGCAGTTCTTC.

The chain uses TRBV7-9 and TRBJ2-6, with D unresolved. V was trimmed by 6 bases and J by 0 bases, leaving 6 bases between them. The length of the CDR3 is 14 residues. Per germline, CDR1 SEHNR and CDR2 FQNEAQ (reference sequence). The CDR3 region is CASSVLSGANVLTF. Here the CDR3 DNA reads TGTGCCAGCAGTGTGCTCTCTGGGGCCAACGTCCTGACTTTC.

The chain uses TRBV19 and TRBJ2-3; 7 nucleotides match TRBD1. Germline CDR1 is LNHDA and CDR2 is SQIVND (reference sequence). The CDR3 extends over 14 amino acids. The ends lost 6 bases at V and 3 bases at J; junction bases unmatched: 6. The CDR3 sequence is CASRITGATDTQYF. CDR3 sequence (DNA): TGTGCCAGTAGGATTACAGGGGCGACAGATACGCAGTATTTT.

The chain carries TRBV19 and TRBJ2-1; D not certain. The CDR3 length is 16 residues. CDR1 and CDR2 from the germline V gene are LNHDA and SQIVND (reference sequence). The ends were cut back, 4 bases at V and 4 bases at J, with 17 bases in the middle. CDR3 nucleotides: TGTGCCAGTAGTACCGGAACTGGTTGGGCGTACAATGAGCAGTTCTTC. It translates to CASSTGTGWAYNEQFF. Drawing the rest from reference TRBV19 and TRBJ2-1, the complete variable domain is DGGITQSPKYLFRKEGQNVTLSCEQNLNHDAMYWYRQDPGQGLRLIYYSQIVNDFQKGDIAEGYSVSREKKESFPLTVTSAQKNPTAFYLCASSTGTGWAYNEQFFGPGTRLTVL.

This clone was detected once. The chain uses TRBV18 and TRBJ1-1; D is perhaps TRBD1 (5 bases). CDR3 length: 15 residues. Per the germline V gene, CDR1 is KGHSH and CDR2 is LQKENI. The ends were cut back, 3 bases at V and 1 base at J, with 12 bases in the middle. In DNA, the CDR3 is TGTGCCAGCTCACCCGAACTGACAGCGAACACTGAAGCTTTCTTT. Its translation is CASSPELTANTEAFF.

This chain connects TRBV21-1 to TRBJ1-5. TRBV21-1 is a pseudogene segment. This CDR3 spans 12 amino acids. The CDR3 DNA sequence: TGTGCCAGCAGCAAAGGGGACCCACCCGAGCATTTT. It codes for CASSKGDPPEHF.

This chain links TRBV6-5 with TRBJ2-2, with a weak D call TRBD1 (6 bases). The germline CDR1 and CDR2 sequences are MNHEY and SVGAGI. Trimming removed 6 bases from V and 5 bases from J, with 10 bases in between. CDR3 size: 13 residues. The CDR3 is CASRPTGTGELFF. The CDR3 DNA sequence: TGTGCCAGCAGGCCTACAGGGACCGGGGAGCTGTTTTTT.

The V gene is TRBV7-2, the J gene TRBJ2-2; D unclear. The germline V gene has CDR1 SGHTA and CDR2 FQGNSA. CDR3 length: 15 residues. V was clipped by 1 base and J by 3 bases, with 9 bases between them. CDR3 in DNA: TGTGCCAGCAGCTTAGGGTCCAGCTACACCGGGGAGCTGTTTTTT. Translating gives CASSLGSSYTGELFF.

This rearrangement joins TRBV12-3 or TRBV12-4 to TRBJ1-5; no definite D call. CDR3 length equals 12 residues. Trimming pared 3 bases from V and 9 bases from J, leaving 9 bases between. DNA of the CDR3: TGTGCCAGCAGTTTCGACGAGGCGCCCCAGCATTTT. Amino acids: CASSFDEAPQHF.

The chain recombines TRBV24-1 with TRBJ2-1; D possibly corresponds to TRBD1 (6 bases). The CDR3 is 13 amino acids. The V gene's germline CDR1 is KGHDR and CDR2 SFDVKD. With 5 bases removed from V and 10 bases from J, the gap between germline ends came to 14 bases. The CDR3 sequence: CATSGSGTREQFF. Written as DNA, the CDR3 is TGTGCCACCAGTGGATCCGGGACACGGGAGCAGTTCTTC.

V is TRBV5-4 and J is TRBJ2-3; 7 bases fit TRBD1. Per germline, CDR1 SGHNT and CDR2 YYREEE (reference sequence). Trimming at V came to 5 bases and at J to 5 bases, leaving 5 bases not matched to a gene. The CDR3 consists of 13 residues. CDR3 sequence: CASSPQGVDTQYF. CDR3 coding DNA: TGTGCCAGCAGTCCCCAGGGGGTAGATACGCAGTATTTT. The entire variable domain, with the rest obtained from reference TRBV5-4 and TRBJ2-3, is as follows: ETGVTQSPTHLIKTRGQQVTLRCSSQSGHNTVSWYQQALGQGPQFIFQYYREEENGRGNFPPRFSGLQFPNYSSELNVNALELDDSALYLCASSPQGVDTQYFGPGTRLTVL.

This clone was counted a single time. The chain joins TRBV3-1 (or the pseudogene TRBV3-2) to TRBJ1-4, with 7 bases matching TRBD1. This CDR3 is built from 14 residues. Germline V gene data show CDR1 as LGHDT and CDR2 as YNNKEL (reference sequence). Trimming cost V 4 bases and J 7 bases; bases outside gene matches: 6. CDR3 region: CASSPTGVGEKLFF. CDR3 in DNA: TGTGCCAGCAGCCCTACAGGGGTCGGTGAAAAACTGTTTTTT.

The rearrangement joins TRBV7-9 to TRBJ2-4, with 10 bases matching TRBD1. J lost 1 base, V lost 5 bases, and 5 bases had no gene match. This CDR3 is built from 16 residues. In germline, CDR1 is SEHNR, CDR2 FQNEAQ (reference sequence). Here the CDR3 reads CASSEDRGLAKNIQYF. CDR3 bases: TGTGCCAGCAGCGAAGACAGGGGGCTGGCCAAAAACATTCAGTACTTC.